The 4 T cell receptor beta chains below were found in one sample sequenced in a study of blood T cell repertoires in COVID-19. Clones were read by immunoSEQ multiplex PCR, and TCRdb kept only the in-frame ones, dropping some. The sample includes 200,000 to 250,000 clones, roughly nine tenths of them seen just once. The source material was PBMCs or T cells enriched from blood (not recorded which). The source is a woman younger than 30 in a cohort exposed to, infected with or recovered from COVID-19 (not recorded which).

This clone showed up just once. The chain is built from TRBV2 and TRBJ1-4; D might be TRBD1 (5 bases). The CDR3 sequence is 15 residues long. CDR1 and CDR2 (germline): SNHLY, FYNNEI. The CDR3 loop reads CASGAEMATNEKLFF. DNA for the CDR3: TGTGCTAGCGGGGCAGAAATGGCAACTAATGAAAAACTGTTTTTT.

DNA for the CDR3: TGTGCCAGCAGCCAAGATATGAACAGCCTCTATGGCTACACCTTC. Translated: CASSQDMNSLYGYTF. This chain connects TRBV3-1 (or the pseudogene TRBV3-2) to TRBJ1-2; D is uncertain. V gave up 0 bases and J gave up 4 bases, with 12 bases separating them. The CDR3 consists of 15 residues. Germline-derived CDR1 and CDR2 are LGHDT and YNNKEL (reference sequence).

The V gene is TRBV2, the J gene TRBJ2-2; 7 bases match TRBD1. CDR1 SNHLY and CDR2 FYNNEI come from the germline V gene. The CDR3 consists of 15 residues. V gave up 4 bases and J gave up 2 bases; unmatched junction bases: 4. The CDR3 sequence: CASSANRGNTGELFF. CDR3 nucleotides: TGTGCCAGCAGTGCTAACAGGGGTAACACCGGGGAGCTGTTTTTT.

This clone has more than one count but fewer than ten. The rearrangement links TRBV7-7 to TRBJ2-6, with D unresolved. Trimming pared 4 bases from V and 0 bases from J, leaving 7 bases between. The CDR3 runs 15 residues. CDR1 SSHAT and CDR2 FNYEAQ come from the germline V gene (reference sequence). The CDR3 coding sequence is TGTGCCAGCAGCTCATTCATCTCTGGGGCCAACGTCCTGACTTTC. Its protein product is CASSSFISGANVLTF.